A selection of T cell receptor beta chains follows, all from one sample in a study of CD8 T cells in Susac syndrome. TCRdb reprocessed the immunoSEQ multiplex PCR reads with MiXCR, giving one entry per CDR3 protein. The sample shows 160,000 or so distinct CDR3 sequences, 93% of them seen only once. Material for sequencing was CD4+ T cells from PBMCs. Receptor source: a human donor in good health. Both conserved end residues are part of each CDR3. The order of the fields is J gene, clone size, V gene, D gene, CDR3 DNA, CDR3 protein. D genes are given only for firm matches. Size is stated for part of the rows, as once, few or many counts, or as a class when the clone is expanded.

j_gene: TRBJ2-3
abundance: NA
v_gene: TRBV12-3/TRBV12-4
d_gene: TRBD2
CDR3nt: TGTGCCAGCAGCGTGGGACTAGCGGGAGATACGCAGTATTTT
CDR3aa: CASSVGLAGDTQYF

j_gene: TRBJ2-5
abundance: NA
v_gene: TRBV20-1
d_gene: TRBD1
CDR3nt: TGCAGTGCTAGCCTGGGGCGAGGGGGCTGGGAGACCCAGTACTTC
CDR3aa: CSASLGRGGWETQYF

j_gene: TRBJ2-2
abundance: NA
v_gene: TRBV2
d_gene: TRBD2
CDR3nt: TGTGCCAGCACAGAATTTAGCGGGGGGGCTCGGGAGCTGTTTTTT
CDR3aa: CASTEFSGGARELFF

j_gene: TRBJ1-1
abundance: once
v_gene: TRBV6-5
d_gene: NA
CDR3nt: TGTGCCAGCAGTTCCTCCGGACGGTCGAACACTGAAGCTTTCTTT
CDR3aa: CASSSSGRSNTEAFF

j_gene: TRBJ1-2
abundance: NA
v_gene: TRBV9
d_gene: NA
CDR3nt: TGTGCCAGCAGCCTAGAAGGGGGGTTCTATGGCTACACCTTC
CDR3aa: CASSLEGGFYGYTF

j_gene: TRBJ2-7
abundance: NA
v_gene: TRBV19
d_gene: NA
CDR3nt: TGTGCCAGTAGTAGGACAGTTGGGAGCCTCAGCTCCTACGAGCAGTACTTC
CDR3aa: CASSRTVGSLSSYEQYF

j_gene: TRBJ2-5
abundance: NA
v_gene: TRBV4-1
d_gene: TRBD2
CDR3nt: TGCGCCAGCAGCCAAGTCCCGACCGGGGGGGGAAAAGAGACCCAGTACTTC
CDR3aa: CASSQVPTGGGKETQYF

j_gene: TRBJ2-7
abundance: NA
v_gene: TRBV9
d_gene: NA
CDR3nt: TGTGCCAGCAGCGTAGATTCGGGGGCGTACTACGAGCAGTACTTC
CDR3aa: CASSVDSGAYYEQYF

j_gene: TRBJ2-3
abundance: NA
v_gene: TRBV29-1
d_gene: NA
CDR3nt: TGCAGCGTTTTAGCGGCTACCTCTAGCACAGATACGCAGTATTTT
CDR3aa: CSVLAATSSTDTQYF

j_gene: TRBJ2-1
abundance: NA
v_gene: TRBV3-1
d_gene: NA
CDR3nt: TGTGCCAGCAGCCAAGCTTACGGGGGCGCACATGAGCAGTTCTTC
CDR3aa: CASSQAYGGAHEQFF

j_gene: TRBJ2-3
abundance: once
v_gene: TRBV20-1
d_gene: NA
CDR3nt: TGCAGTGCTAGTAGCGCCCCGTGGATGAGAGATACGCAGTATTTT
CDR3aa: CSASSAPWMRDTQYF

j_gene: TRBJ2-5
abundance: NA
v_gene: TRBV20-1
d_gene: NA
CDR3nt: TGCAGTGCTAGGAAGGGGCGGGGGCAAGGGTGGGAGACCCAGTACTTC
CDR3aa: CSARKGRGQGWETQYF

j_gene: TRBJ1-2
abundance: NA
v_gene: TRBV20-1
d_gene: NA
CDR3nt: TGCAGTGCCCCAGGCCCGGTCTATGGCTACACCTTC
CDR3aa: CSAPGPVYGYTF

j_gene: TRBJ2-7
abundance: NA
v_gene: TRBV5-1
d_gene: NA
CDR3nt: TGCGCCAGCAGCTTGTACGTATCCTACGAGCAGTACTTC
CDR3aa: CASSLYVSYEQYF

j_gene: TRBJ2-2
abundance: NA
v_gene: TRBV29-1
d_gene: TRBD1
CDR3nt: TGCAGCGCTGGTCCAGGGGGACCCGGGGAGCTGTTTTTT
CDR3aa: CSAGPGGPGELFF

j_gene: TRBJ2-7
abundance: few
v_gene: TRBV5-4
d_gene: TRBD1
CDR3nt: TGTGCCAGCAGCTTGGGACCGGGACAGGGAACCTACGAGCAGTACTTC
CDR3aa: CASSLGPGQGTYEQYF

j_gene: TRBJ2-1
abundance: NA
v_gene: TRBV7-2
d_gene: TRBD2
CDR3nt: TGTGCCAGCAGCCCGGGACTAAGCTCCTACAATGAGCAGTTCTTC
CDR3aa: CASSPGLSSYNEQFF

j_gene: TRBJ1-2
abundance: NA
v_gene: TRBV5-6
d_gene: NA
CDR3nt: TGTGCCAGCAGCTCCTACCAGGGTGGCTACACCTTC
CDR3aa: CASSSYQGGYTF

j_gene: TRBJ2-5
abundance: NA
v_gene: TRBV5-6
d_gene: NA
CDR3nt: TGTGCCAGCACACGTCGGGGACTCCCAGGGACCCAGTACTTC
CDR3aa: CASTRRGLPGTQYF

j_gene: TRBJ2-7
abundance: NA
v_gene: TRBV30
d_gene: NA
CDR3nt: TGTGCCTGGGGGGGCCAGGCCAGGGTAGACGAGCAGTACTTC
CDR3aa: CAWGGQARVDEQYF

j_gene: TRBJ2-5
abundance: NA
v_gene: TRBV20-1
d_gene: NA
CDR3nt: TGCAGTGCTAGAGTTTCGGGGGCCGGGGAGACCCAGTACTTC
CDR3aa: CSARVSGAGETQYF

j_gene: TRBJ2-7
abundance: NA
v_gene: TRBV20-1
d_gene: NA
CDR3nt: TGCAGTGCTAGTAGTCGGATTCCCTACGAGCAGTACTTC
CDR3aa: CSASSRIPYEQYF

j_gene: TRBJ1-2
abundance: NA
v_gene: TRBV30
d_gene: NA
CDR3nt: TGTGCCTGCCCGACAGGTCGCGGCTACACCTTC
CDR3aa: CACPTGRGYTF

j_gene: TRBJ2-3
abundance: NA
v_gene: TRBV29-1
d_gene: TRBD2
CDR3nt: TGCAGCGTGGGTGGGGGGGAACTAGCAACAGATACGCAGTATTTT
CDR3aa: CSVGGGELATDTQYF

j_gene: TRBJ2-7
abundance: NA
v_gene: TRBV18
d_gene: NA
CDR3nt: TGTGCCAGCTCACCGGTACAGGACGAGCAGTACTTC
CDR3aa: CASSPVQDEQYF

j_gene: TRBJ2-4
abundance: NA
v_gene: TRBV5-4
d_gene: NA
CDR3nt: TGTGCCAGCCGATTGGGGGGCGCGACAAGGAGTTCCAAAAACATTCAGTACTTC
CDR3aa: CASRLGGATRSSKNIQYF

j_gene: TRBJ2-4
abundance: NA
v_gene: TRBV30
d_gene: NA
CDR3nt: TGTGCCTGGAGCGCTGGACTAGCCAAAAACATTCAGTACTTC
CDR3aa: CAWSAGLAKNIQYF

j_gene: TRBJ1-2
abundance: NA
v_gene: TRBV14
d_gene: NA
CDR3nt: TGTGCCAGCAGCCGCGAGGTTGGATATGGCTACACCTTC
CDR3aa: CASSREVGYGYTF

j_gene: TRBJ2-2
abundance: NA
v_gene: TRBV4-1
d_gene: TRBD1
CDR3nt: TGCGCCAGCAGCGACCGGACAGGGGAACCGAACACCGGGGAGCTGTTTTTT
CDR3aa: CASSDRTGEPNTGELFF

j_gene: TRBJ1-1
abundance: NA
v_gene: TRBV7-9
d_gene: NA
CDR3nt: TGTGCCAGCAGCTCCTGGGGGAACACTGAAGCTTTCTTT
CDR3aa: CASSSWGNTEAFF

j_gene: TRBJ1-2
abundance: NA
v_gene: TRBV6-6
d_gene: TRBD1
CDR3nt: TGTGCCACGGGGTTAGGACAGGGAGGTGGGGGCTACACCTTC
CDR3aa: CATGLGQGGGGYTF

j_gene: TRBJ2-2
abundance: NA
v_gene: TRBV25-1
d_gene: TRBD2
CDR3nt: TGTGCCAGCAGTGAATTGGTAGCGGGCACCGGGGAGCTGTTTTTT
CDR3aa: CASSELVAGTGELFF

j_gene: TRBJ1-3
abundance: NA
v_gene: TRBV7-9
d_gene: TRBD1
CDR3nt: TGTGCCAGCAGCTCTTACAGGGGTAGCACTGGAAACACCATATATTTT
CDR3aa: CASSSYRGSTGNTIYF

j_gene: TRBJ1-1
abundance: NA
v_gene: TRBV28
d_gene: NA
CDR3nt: TGTGCCAGCCGCCAACCCGGACGGCAGTGGACTGAAGCTTTCTTT
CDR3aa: CASRQPGRQWTEAFF

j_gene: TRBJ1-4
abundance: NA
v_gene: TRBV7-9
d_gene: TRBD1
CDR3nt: TGTGCCAGCAGCAACAGGGGGCAAGTTGAAAAACTGTTTTTT
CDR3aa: CASSNRGQVEKLFF

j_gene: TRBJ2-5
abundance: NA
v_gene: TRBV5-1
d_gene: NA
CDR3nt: TGCGCCAGCAGCTTCCGGGACGGATGGGAGACCCAGTACTTC
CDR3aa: CASSFRDGWETQYF

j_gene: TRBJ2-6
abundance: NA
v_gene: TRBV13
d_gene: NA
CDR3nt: TGTGCCAGCAGCTTAGTCAACTCTGGGGCCAACGTCCTGACTTTC
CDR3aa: CASSLVNSGANVLTF

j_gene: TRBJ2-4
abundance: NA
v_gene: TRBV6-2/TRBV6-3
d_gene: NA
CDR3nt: TGTGCCAGCAGTCCAGCCCAGATAAACATTCAGTACTTC
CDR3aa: CASSPAQINIQYF

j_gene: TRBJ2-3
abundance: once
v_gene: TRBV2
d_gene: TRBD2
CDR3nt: TGTGCCAGCAGTGCCCTAGCGGGGGGGCCAGCAGATACGCAGTATTTT
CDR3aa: CASSALAGGPADTQYF

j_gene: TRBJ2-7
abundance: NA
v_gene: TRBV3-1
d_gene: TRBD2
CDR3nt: TGTGCCAGCAGCCAAGTTGGCGGGGGGAGGTACGAGCAGTACTTC
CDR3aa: CASSQVGGGRYEQYF

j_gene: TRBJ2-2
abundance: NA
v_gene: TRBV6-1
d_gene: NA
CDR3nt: TGTGCCAGCACCACAAGGGACTTCGTCCCCACCGGGGAGCTGTTTTTT
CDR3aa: CASTTRDFVPTGELFF

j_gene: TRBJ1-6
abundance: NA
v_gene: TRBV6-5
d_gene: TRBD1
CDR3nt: TGTGCCAGCAGTTACCTTTTGGACAGGGGCCTCAATTCACCCCTCCACTTT
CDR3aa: CASSYLLDRGLNSPLHF